The clone carrying this T cell receptor (beta chain) has more than one count but fewer than ten. The antigen remains undetermined. The data stem from a study of T cell repertoires in cytomegalovirus infection. About the research overall: An indication of both CMV infection and matching HLA type came from public TCR beta signatures.

In germline, CDR1 is SGHTA, CDR2 FQGNSA. The CDR3 is made up of 15 amino acids. V was shortened by 5 bases and J by 4 bases, with 12 bases between the two germline ends. One entry per CDR3 protein results from TCRdb running MiXCR on the reads. The sample includes a few hundred thousand distinct CDR3 sequences, approximately 40% of them seen just once. The sequence was collected from a human donor in good health (CMV status not recorded). Some clones in this sample may be carry-over from other donors' samples. The chain uses TRBV7-2 and TRBJ2-6; perhaps TRBD2 as D (6 bases). This material consisted of cultured PBMCs, taken from culture after CMV antigen stimulation. CDR3 nucleotides: TGTGCCAGCAGCGCCGCGGGGTTGGGGGCCAACGTCCTGACTTTC. Residues: CASSAAGLGANVLTF. Combining the CDR3 with reference TRBV7-2 and TRBJ2-6 gives the whole variable domain GAGVSQSPSNKVTEKGKDVELRCDPISGHTALYWYRQSLGQGLEFLIYFQGNSAPDKSGLPSDRFSAERTGGSVSTLTIQRTQQEDSAVYLCASSAAGLGANVLTFGAGSRLTVL.